These 6 T cell receptor beta chains came from one sample sequenced in a study of cytomegalovirus exposure and HLA in healthy donors. 13 Jbeta primers and 60 Vbeta primers were used for the PCR. Sequencing used immunoSEQ multiplex PCR; TCRdb keeps in-frame clones, though not all of them. This table holds 150,000 to 190,000 clones, around 82% found once. The sample was PBMCs. All receptors come from a woman in her forties or fifties in good health and CMV-seropositive.

The rearrangement joins TRBV5-1 to TRBJ2-5; a weak D match, TRBD2 (6 bases). Deletions cut 4 bases from V and 5 bases from J, with 15 bases between. This CDR3 region has 14 residues. Looked up from germline, CDR1 is SGHRS and CDR2 is YFSETQ. DNA of the CDR3: TGCGCCAGCAGCCTGGACTATTCTAGGGAGACCCAGTACTTC. Translated: CASSLDYSRETQYF.

The rearrangement joins TRBV13 to TRBJ2-3; D perhaps matches TRBD1 (6 bases). From germline, CDR1 is PRHDT and CDR2 FYEKMQ (reference sequence). Between the trimmed V and J ends, which lost 3 bases and 6 bases, there was a span of 10 bases. The CDR3 loop spans 13 amino acids. CDR3 loop: CASSFRGRDTQYF. The CDR3 bases are TGTGCCAGCAGCTTCAGGGGCAGGGATACGCAGTATTTT. Full variable domain (outside the CDR3, taken from reference TRBV13 and TRBJ2-3): AAGVIQSPRHLIKEKRETATLKCYPIPRHDTVYWYQQGPGQDPQFLISFYEKMQSDKGSIPDRFSAQQFSDYHSELNMSSLELGDSALYFCASSFRGRDTQYFGPGTRLTVL.

CDR3 protein: CASSGLSGANVLTF. DNA for the CDR3: TGTGCCAGCAGTGGACTGTCTGGGGCCAACGTCCTGACTTTC. The chain combines TRBV28 with TRBJ2-6; perhaps TRBD2 as D (5 bases). Germline CDR1 MDHEN, CDR2 SYDVKM. CDR3 length: 14 residues. V shed 5 bases and J shed 1 base, with 6 bases lying between them.

This sequence joins TRBV2 and TRBJ1-5; 8 bases are a match to TRBD1. After removal of 4 bases from V and 1 base from J, the junction contained 3 bases not matched to a gene. This CDR3 has 15 amino acids. Per germline, CDR1 SNHLY and CDR2 FYNNEI. The CDR3 bases are TGTGCCAGCAGTGGAGGACAGGGCAGCAATCAGCCCCAGCATTTT. Amino acid sequence: CASSGGQGSNQPQHF.

The chain joins TRBV6-1 to TRBJ2-7, with TRBD2 as a possible D gene (7 bases). In germline, CDR1 is MNHNS, CDR2 SASEGT. CDR3 length equals 16 residues. V lost 0 bases and J lost 3, with 15 bases in between. The CDR3 DNA reads TGTGCCAGCAGTGAAGCAGAGGCGGGGGCTTACTACGAGCAGTACTTC. This gives the protein CASSEAEAGAYYEQYF.

This clone occurred a few times. The chain couples TRBV5-4 to TRBJ1-2; TRBD1 agrees at 11 bases. The germline gives CDR1 SGHNT, CDR2 YYREEE (reference sequence). The CDR3 runs to 15 residues. V lost 3 bases, J lost 4 bases, and 5 bases stayed unmatched. The CDR3 loop reads CASSSRTGGVYGYTF. DNA of the CDR3: TGTGCCAGCAGCTCGAGGACAGGGGGCGTCTATGGCTACACCTTC.